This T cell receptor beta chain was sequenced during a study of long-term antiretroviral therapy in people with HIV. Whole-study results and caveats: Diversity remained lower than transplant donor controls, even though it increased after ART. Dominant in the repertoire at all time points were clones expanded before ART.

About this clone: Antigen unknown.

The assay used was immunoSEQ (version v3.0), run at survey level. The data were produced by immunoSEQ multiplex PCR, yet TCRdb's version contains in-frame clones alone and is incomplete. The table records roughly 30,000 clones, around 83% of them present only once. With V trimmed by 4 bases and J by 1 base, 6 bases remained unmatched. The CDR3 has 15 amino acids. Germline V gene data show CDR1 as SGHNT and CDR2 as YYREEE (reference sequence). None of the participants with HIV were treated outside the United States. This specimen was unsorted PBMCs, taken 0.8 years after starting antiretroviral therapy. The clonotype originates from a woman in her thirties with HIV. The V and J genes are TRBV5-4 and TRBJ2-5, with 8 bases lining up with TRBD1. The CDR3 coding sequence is TGTGCCAGCAGCCCCGGACAGGGAAGCCAAGAGACCCAGTACTTC. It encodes CASSPGQGSQETQYF.